There are a few counts of the clone carrying this TCR beta chain. Via MiXCR, TCRdb re-called the 5' RACE reads, giving one row per CDR3 protein. The sample contains hundreds of thousands of distinct CDR3 sequences, under 10% of which appear only once. The data were taken from a study of identical twins. V gave up 0 bases and J gave up 6 bases, with 14 bases separating them. The germline V gene has CDR1 SQVTM and CDR2 ANQGSEA. This CDR3 is built from 14 residues. These data were likewise used in another study, on yellow fever vaccine responses in identical twins.

Sequenced material: memory (CD45RO+) T cells sorted from blood. The chain joins TRBV29-1 to TRBJ1-1; D perhaps matches TRBD1 (5 bases). This receptor was taken from a woman younger than 35 in good health. The CDR3 coding sequence is TGCAGCGTTGAAGATAGTCGGGGCATCGCTGAAGCTTTCTTT. Encoded protein: CSVEDSRGIAEAFF.